The 17 T cell receptor beta chains below all came from one sample that was sequenced in a study of T cell responses to AZD1222 COVID-19 vaccine. Assay: immunoSEQ multiplex PCR; the TCRdb copy retains only in-frame clones and omits some. The sample has around 130,000 clones, roughly nine tenths seen once. The specimen was peripheral blood, collected on day 0 of AZD1222 vaccination. The origin of the receptors is an adult in good health.

This clone occurred a few times. This chain joins TRBV28 and TRBJ1-2; 9 bases line up with TRBD1. Germline V gene data show CDR1 as MDHEN and CDR2 as SYDVKM. The length of the CDR3 is 14 residues. Trimming cost V 10 bases and J 5 bases; bases outside gene matches: 11. The CDR3 DNA reads TGTGCCATCCAACCCGGGGACAGGGCATATGGCTACACCTTC. This encodes CAIQPGDRAYGYTF.

The sample holds one count of this clone. The genes are TRBV4-1 and TRBJ1-3, with D uncertain. This CDR3 has 14 residues. V dropped 2 bases and J dropped 4 bases, with 9 bases sitting between them. Germline V CDR1 and CDR2: MGHRA, YSYEKL. As DNA, the CDR3 is TGCGCCAGCAGCCAACCCCTCGGGGGAAACACCATATATTTT. Translating gives CASSQPLGGNTIYF.

This clone was seen just once. V usage is TRBV15 and J usage is TRBJ2-1; the D gene is possibly TRBD2 (5 bases). V lost 4 bases and J lost 5, with 15 bases in between. The germline V gene has CDR1 LNHNV and CDR2 YYDKDF (reference sequence). The CDR3 runs 15 residues. The DNA for the CDR3 is TGTGCCACCAGCATCGGGGTAAAACTTAACAATGAGCAGTTCTTC. It encodes CATSIGVKLNNEQFF.

A few counts support this clone. The rearrangement uses TRBV10-3 and TRBJ1-1; D possibly corresponds to TRBD1 (6 bases). CDR3 size: 14 residues. V was cut by 7 bases and J by 1 base, with 13 bases left in between. Germline V CDR1 and CDR2: ENHRY, SYGVKD. For the CDR3, the DNA is TGTGCCATCATGGGAGGGGGAACGAACACTGAAGCTTTCTTT. It specifies CAIMGGGTNTEAFF.

This clone was counted a single time. V usage is TRBV4-1 and J usage is TRBJ2-7, with 13 bases fitting TRBD2. Per the germline V gene, CDR1 is MGHRA and CDR2 is YSYEKL. The CDR3 covers 21 residues. J lost 3 bases, V lost 0 bases, and 17 bases had no gene match. CDR3 in amino acids: CASSQDRGRGLAGLILYEQYF. The CDR3 region has the DNA TGCGCCAGCAGCCAAGATAGAGGTAGGGGACTAGCGGGGTTAATCCTCTACGAGCAGTACTTC.

The chain links TRBV18 to TRBJ1-1; D is possibly TRBD1 (5 bases). CDR3 length: 13 amino acids. V lost 3 bases to trimming and J lost 4 bases, with 9 bases between them. From germline, CDR1 is KGHSH and CDR2 LQKENI. The CDR3 region is CASSPGPGTEAFF. For the CDR3, the DNA is TGTGCCAGCTCACCGGGGCCGGGCACTGAAGCTTTCTTT.

This chain uses TRBV28 with TRBJ1-2; 9 bases fit TRBD1. Germline V gives CDR1 MDHEN, CDR2 SYDVKM. The CDR3 is 16 amino acids. V lost 10 bases and J lost 0; bases outside the gene matches: 12. The CDR3: CATTRFRDRANYGYTF. CDR3 bases: TGTGCCACCACTAGATTCCGGGACAGGGCTAACTATGGCTACACCTTC.

This chain connects TRBV19 to TRBJ1-5; D gene ambiguous. Germline V gene sequence: CDR1 LNHDA, CDR2 SQIVND (reference sequence). The V gene lost 2 bases and the J gene lost 3 bases, with 8 bases spanning the gap. The CDR3 has 14 residues. This CDR3 is CASSITRFNQPQHF. The CDR3, as DNA: TGTGCCAGTAGTATAACCAGATTCAATCAGCCCCAGCATTTT. Variable domain in full (rest from reference TRBV19 and TRBJ1-5): DGGITQSPKYLFRKEGQNVTLSCEQNLNHDAMYWYRQDPGQGLRLIYYSQIVNDFQKGDIAEGYSVSREKKESFPLTVTSAQKNPTAFYLCASSITRFNQPQHFGDGTRLSIL.

Turning to this clone: A read error may account for a junction end that differs from germline. Here the CDR3 DNA reads TGCGCCAGCAGCCAAGATAAGGTTTCACAGGGGTCCTTCAATGAGCAGTTCTTC. Amino acids: CASSQDKVSQGSFNEQFF. This chain connects TRBV4-3 to TRBJ2-1; 7 nucleotides match TRBD1. Looked up from germline, CDR1 is LGHNA and CDR2 is YSLEER. The CDR3 spans 18 residues.

The chain carries TRBV4-2 and TRBJ2-7; 15 bases fit TRBD2. This CDR3 has 19 residues. The ends lost 3 bases at V and 4 bases at J; junction bases unmatched: 13. Germline CDR1 reads LGHNA; CDR2 reads YNFKEQ. The CDR3 DNA is TGTGCCAGCAGCCAGGGGGAGGGACTAGCGGGGGGCCAAGCTTACGAGCAGTACTTC. Its translation is CASSQGEGLAGGQAYEQYF.

This chain uses TRBV6-2 or TRBV6-3 with TRBJ2-1; TRBD1 aligns across 7 bases. Germline V gene lookup returns CDR1 MNHEY and CDR2 SVGEGT. The CDR3 is 18 amino acids. The V and J ends lost 0 bases and 0 bases, in that order; junction bases with no gene match: 8. The CDR3 nucleotides are TGTGCCAGCAGTTACTCGACTCGGGACAGCAGCTCCTACAATGAGCAGTTCTTC. It yields the protein CASSYSTRDSSSYNEQFF.

In this sample, this clone turned up a few times. V is TRBV5-1 and J is TRBJ1-5; 7 nucleotides match TRBD1. V was clipped by 4 bases and J by 4 bases; unmatched bases: 5. The CDR3 is 14 residues long. Germline assignment: CDR1 SGHRS and CDR2 YFSETQ. CDR3 bases: TGCGCCAGCAGCCCAGCAGGGGGGAATCAGCCCCAGCATTTT. This encodes CASSPAGGNQPQHF.

The J gene is TRBJ1-5, the V gene TRBV6-5; D gene uncertain. Trimming left V 2 bases short and J 3 bases short, with 11 bases between. Germline loops: CDR1 MNHEY, CDR2 SVGAGI. The CDR3 runs 15 residues. CDR3 region: CASSYPQALNQPQHF. Written as DNA, the CDR3 is TGTGCCAGCAGTTACCCGCAAGCGCTCAATCAGCCCCAGCATTTT.

The chain carries TRBV30 and TRBJ1-5; D may be TRBD1 (6 bases). Germline values: CDR1 GTSNPN, CDR2 SVGIG (reference sequence). The CDR3 has 13 residues. V was cut by 2 bases and J by 6 bases, with 11 bases left in between. The CDR3, as DNA: TGTGCCTGGAGTACGGCAGGGGCTCAGCCCCAGCATTTT. Its protein product is CAWSTAGAQPQHF. The whole variable domain, remainder taken from reference TRBV30 and TRBJ1-5, is SQTIHQWPATLVQPVGSPLSLECTVEGTSNPNLYWYRQAAGRGLQLLFYSVGIGQISSEVPQNLSASRPQDRQFILSSKKLLLSDSGFYLCAWSTAGAQPQHFGDGTRLSIL.

The chain combines TRBV2 with TRBJ1-2, with TRBD1 as a possible D gene (5 bases). Germline V gene lookup returns CDR1 SNHLY and CDR2 FYNNEI. Trimming stripped 7 bases from V and 0 bases from J, with 15 bases between. This CDR3 has 15 residues. As DNA, the CDR3 is TGTGCCAGCAACCTACAGTGGGGCGCTAACTATGGCTACACCTTC. This encodes CASNLQWGANYGYTF.

This clone occurred once. This chain joins TRBV7-3 and TRBJ2-7, with D possibly being TRBD1 (6 bases). The V end was cut by 5 bases, the J end by 0 bases, with 20 bases between. Germline-derived CDR1 and CDR2 are SGHTA and FQGTGA. The CDR3 loop spans 17 amino acids. CDR3: CASSPGSGRGYSYEQYF. The CDR3 nucleotides read TGTGCCAGCAGCCCCGGGTCTGGCAGGGGCTACTCCTACGAGCAGTACTTC.

Here the CDR3 DNA reads TGTGCCAGCAGCTTATTTAGGCTAGAAAAAGACACTGAAGCTTTCTTT. It encodes CASSLFRLEKDTEAFF. This chain connects TRBV7-2 to TRBJ1-1; unclear D gene. Per the germline V gene, CDR1 is SGHTA and CDR2 is FQGNSA. V dropped 2 bases and J dropped 3 bases, with 16 bases sitting between them. The CDR3 has 16 residues.